A single sample is the source of the 20 T cell receptor beta chains below, sequenced in a study of OX40 agonist ivuxolimab in advanced cancers. TCRdb's copy holds only in-frame clones and misses some; the assay was immunoSEQ multiplex PCR. The sample contains roughly 60,000 clones, approximately 86% of which appear only once. Specimen: CD4+ or CD8+ T cells sorted from blood, collected in a trial of the OX40 agonist ivuxolimab. Receptors originate from an adult with an advanced solid tumor such as melanoma, head and neck, liver or kidney cancer.

J is TRBJ1-1 and V is TRBV27; D remains ambiguous. This CDR3 region has 14 residues. The germline V gene has CDR1 MNHEY and CDR2 SMNVEV (reference sequence). Trimming pared 2 bases from V and 1 base from J, leaving 8 bases between. The CDR3 loop reads CASSLRLENTEAFF. The CDR3 nucleotides are TGTGCCAGCAGTTTACGACTGGAGAACACTGAAGCTTTCTTT.

This chain uses TRBV30 with TRBJ1-5; D is possibly TRBD1 (5 bases). CDR1 is GTSNPN, CDR2 SVGIG, per germline (reference sequence). The CDR3 totals 12 residues. Trimming removed 0 bases from V and 6 bases from J, with 6 bases in between. CDR3: CAWSVRGQPQHF. In DNA form, the CDR3 reads TGTGCCTGGAGTGTAAGGGGTCAGCCCCAGCATTTT.

The V call is TRBV19, the J call TRBJ1-5, with D uncertain. V was shortened by 1 base and J by 0 bases, with 7 bases between the two germline ends. The V gene's germline CDR1 is LNHDA and CDR2 SQIVND (reference sequence). This CDR3 has 15 residues. For the CDR3, the DNA is TGTGCCAGTAGTATAGGGTGGTATAGCAATCAGCCCCAGCATTTT. Translation: CASSIGWYSNQPQHF.

This clone occurred once. The chain joins TRBV27 to TRBJ2-7; 7 nucleotides line up with TRBD1. V shed 2 bases, J shed 4 bases, and the junction held 8 bases outside the gene matches. CDR3 length: 15 residues. CDR1 MNHEY and CDR2 SMNVEV come from the germline V gene (reference sequence). The CDR3 DNA reads TGTGCCAGCAGTTTACTAGGACAGGATTTTTACGAGCAGTACTTC. Translating it yields CASSLLGQDFYEQYF.

J is TRBJ2-2 and V is TRBV11-2; TRBD2 matches at 9 bases. Germline-derived CDR1 and CDR2 are SGHAT and FQNNGV. V dropped 5 bases and J dropped 6; count of bases not matched to a gene: 7. This CDR3 contains 15 residues. CDR3 sequence (DNA): TGTGCCAGCAGCCTCGGGACTAGCCTGTCCGGGGAGCTGTTTTTT. Translating gives CASSLGTSLSGELFF.

The chain uses TRBV28 and TRBJ1-1; weak D call: TRBD1 (5 bases). The V end lost 6 bases, the J end lost 0 bases, and 14 bases lay between the germline ends. Germline CDR1 reads MDHEN; CDR2 reads SYDVKM. CDR3 length: 15 amino acids. The CDR3 spells CASRLEGVVNTEAFF. The CDR3 DNA is TGTGCCAGCAGACTCGAAGGGGTGGTGAACACTGAAGCTTTCTTT.

This chain joins TRBV5-8 and TRBJ2-3, with 13 bases fitting TRBD2. Germline CDR1 SGHTS, CDR2 YDEGEE. The CDR3 covers 16 residues. The J segment lost 5 bases and the V segment lost 3 bases, leaving 6 bases of the junction unmatched. CDR3 region: CASSYFGLAGVDTQYF. CDR3 nucleotide sequence: TGTGCCAGCAGCTACTTCGGACTAGCGGGAGTAGATACGCAGTATTTT.

The chain is built from TRBV27 and TRBJ1-4; a possible D gene is TRBD1 (6 bases). The CDR3 consists of 16 residues. CDR1 MNHEY and CDR2 SMNVEV come from the germline V gene (reference sequence). V dropped 4 bases and J dropped 8 bases, with 20 bases sitting between them. The CDR3 sequence: CASSSTAQGRGEKLFF. The CDR3 nucleotides are TGTGCCAGCAGTTCCACCGCTCAGGGGCGTGGGGAAAAACTGTTTTTT.

The chain has TRBV19 and TRBJ2-3; D gene ambiguous. With 3 bases removed from V and 5 bases from J, the gap between germline ends came to 6 bases. The CDR3 sequence is 12 residues long. Germline lookup yields CDR1 LNHDA and CDR2 SQIVND (reference sequence). The CDR3 coding sequence is TGTGCCAGTAGTATCGGCAGAGATACGCAGTATTTT. Translation: CASSIGRDTQYF. Full variable domain (missing parts from reference TRBV19 and TRBJ2-3): DGGITQSPKYLFRKEGQNVTLSCEQNLNHDAMYWYRQDPGQGLRLIYYSQIVNDFQKGDIAEGYSVSREKKESFPLTVTSAQKNPTAFYLCASSIGRDTQYFGPGTRLTVL.

Only a few counts were recorded for this clone. V usage is TRBV30 and J usage is TRBJ1-1; possibly TRBD1 for D (5 bases). From germline, CDR1 is GTSNPN and CDR2 SVGIG (reference sequence). Trimming stripped 3 bases from V and 9 bases from J, with 14 bases between. The CDR3 is made up of 12 amino acids. This CDR3 reads CAWSGRGGKAFF. CDR3 nucleotide sequence: TGTGCCTGGAGCGGACGGGGGGGGAAAGCTTTCTTT.

The chain uses TRBV6-5 and TRBJ1-5; no definite D call. This CDR3 spans 14 amino acids. From germline, CDR1 is MNHEY and CDR2 SVGAGI. V dropped 6 bases and J dropped 5 bases, with 14 bases sitting between them. The DNA of the CDR3 is TGTGCCAGCAGCCGAAGACCCGATTATCAGCCCCAGCATTTT. Its translation is CASSRRPDYQPQHF.

This chain uses TRBV7-2 with TRBJ1-5, with 8 bases that match TRBD1. Germline CDR1 SGHTA, CDR2 FQGNSA. The J segment lost 0 bases and the V segment lost 1 base, leaving 5 bases of the junction unmatched. This CDR3 spans 17 amino acids. Here the CDR3 DNA reads TGTGCCAGCAGCTTAGTTCCAGGGGGCTATAGCAATCAGCCCCAGCATTTT. Its protein product is CASSLVPGGYSNQPQHF.

The CDR3 loop reads CASSFFLRDGYTF. The CDR3 DNA sequence: TGTGCCAGCAGCTTTTTCTTACGGGATGGCTACACCTTC. The rearrangement joins TRBV5-4 to TRBJ1-2; D is unclear. The germline gives CDR1 SGHNT, CDR2 YYREEE (reference sequence). The length of the CDR3 is 13 residues. Trimming left V 2 bases short and J 6 bases short, with 11 bases between.

The chain uses TRBV6-5 and TRBJ2-7; the match to TRBD2 covers 7 bases. Germline lookup yields CDR1 MNHEY and CDR2 SVGAGI. The CDR3 spans 14 residues. Trimming removed 5 bases from V and 12 bases from J; junction bases left unmatched: 16. CDR3 nucleotides: TGTGCCAGCAGTCCCGGGACTACGGTTCGCGAGAGGTACTTC. It encodes CASSPGTTVRERYF.

This clone was observed a single time. The chain is built from TRBV13 and TRBJ2-3, with D perhaps assigned TRBD1 or TRBD2 (6 bases each). The germline V gene encodes CDR1 PRHDT and CDR2 FYEKMQ (reference sequence). The V end was cut by 3 bases, the J end by 2 bases, with 9 bases between. The CDR3 sequence is 14 residues long. CDR3 sequence (DNA): TGTGCCAGCAGCTTGAGGGGGGCCACAGATACGCAGTATTTT. This encodes CASSLRGATDTQYF.

The V gene is TRBV21-1, the J gene TRBJ2-2; the table's D call, TRBD2, was not checked against the DNA. TRBV21-1 is noted as a pseudogene. The CDR3 runs 17 residues. The CDR3 is CASSKGGLAGVTGELFF. CDR3 DNA: TGTGCCAGCAGCAAAGGAGGGCTAGCGGGGGTAACCGGGGAGCTGTTTTTT.

The chain recombines TRBV5-1 with TRBJ2-7, with 9 bases aligning to TRBD1. Trimming at V came to 1 base and at J to 3 bases, leaving 8 bases not matched to a gene. CDR1 and CDR2 from the germline V gene are SGHRS and YFSETQ. The CDR3 is made up of 16 amino acids. CDR3 region: CASSLWGTGFGYEQYF. For the CDR3, the DNA is TGCGCCAGCAGCTTGTGGGGGACAGGGTTTGGCTACGAGCAGTACTTC.

This chain connects TRBV5-1 to TRBJ1-5; 7 nucleotides line up with TRBD1. J gave up 3 bases and V 1 base, and 4 bases lay outside the gene matches. Germline CDR1 SGHRS, CDR2 YFSETQ. The CDR3 is made up of 15 amino acids. CDR3 sequence reads: CASSLTGADNQPQHF. The CDR3 coding sequence is TGCGCCAGCAGCTTGACAGGGGCGGACAATCAGCCCCAGCATTTT. The variable domain in full, completed from reference TRBV5-1 and TRBJ1-5, reads KAGVTQTPRYLIKTRGQQVTLSCSPISGHRSVSWYQQTPGQGLQFLFEYFSETQRNKGNFPGRFSGRQFSNSRSEMNVSTLELGDSALYLCASSLTGADNQPQHFGDGTRLSIL.

This CDR3 reads CASSLARGLAYNEQFF. The CDR3 region has the DNA TGCGCCAGCAGCTTGGCCAGGGGACTAGCATACAATGAGCAGTTCTTC. The chain recombines TRBV5-1 with TRBJ2-1; 9 bases agree with TRBD2. This CDR3 has 16 amino acids. V was clipped by 0 bases and J by 4 bases; unmatched bases: 5. Germline values: CDR1 SGHRS, CDR2 YFSETQ. Variable domain in full (rest from reference TRBV5-1 and TRBJ2-1): KAGVTQTPRYLIKTRGQQVTLSCSPISGHRSVSWYQQTPGQGLQFLFEYFSETQRNKGNFPGRFSGRQFSNSRSEMNVSTLELGDSALYLCASSLARGLAYNEQFFGPGTRLTVL.

The chain joins TRBV7-9 to TRBJ1-1, with 9 bases that match TRBD1. The CDR3 runs to 18 residues. Losses at the gene ends were 5 bases for V and 3 bases for J; bases not matched to a gene: 16. Germline V gene lookup returns CDR1 SEHNR and CDR2 FQNEAQ (reference sequence). CDR3 protein: CASSADRGRDFGYTEAFF. The CDR3 DNA sequence: TGTGCCAGCAGCGCGGACAGGGGTAGGGATTTTGGGTACACTGAAGCTTTCTTT. The full variable domain, in which reference TRBV7-9 and TRBJ1-1 provide the parts outside the CDR3, is DTGVSQNPRHKITKRGQNVTFRCDPISEHNRLYWYRQTLGQGPEFLTYFQNEAQLEKSRLLSDRFSAERPKGSFSTLEIQRTEQGDSAMYLCASSADRGRDFGYTEAFFGQGTRLTVV.